These 5 T cell receptor beta chains were all obtained from the same sample, sequenced in a study of blood T cell repertoires in COVID-19. The method was immunoSEQ multiplex PCR; TCRdb's version includes in-frame clones alone and lacks a portion of them. This sample has about 42,000 clones, with 60% to 80% found just once. Sequencing used peripheral blood. The source is a woman of 80 years or more with acute or convalescent COVID-19.

In DNA, the CDR3 is TGTGCCAGCAGACCGGGACAGGGGGTCACTACTAATGAAAAACTGTTTTTT. Translating gives CASRPGQGVTTNEKLFF. The chain combines TRBV11-2 with TRBJ1-4, with 11 nucleotides matching TRBD1. V gave up 6 bases and J gave up 2 bases; unmatched junction bases: 8. The germline gives CDR1 SGHAT, CDR2 FQNNGV. The CDR3 is 17 residues long.

CDR3 in amino acids: CASSLGGRVGGGYTF. Written as DNA, the CDR3 is TGTGCCAGCAGCTTAGGCGGTAGGGTTGGAGGTGGCTACACCTTC. The chain employs TRBV7-2 and TRBJ1-2; D not certain. The CDR3 runs 15 residues. Trimming shortened V by 1 base and J by 7 bases, and 16 bases separated the two germline ends. Germline V lookup: CDR1 SGHTA, CDR2 FQGNSA. Combining the CDR3 with reference TRBV7-2 and TRBJ1-2 gives the whole variable domain GAGVSQSPSNKVTEKGKDVELRCDPISGHTALYWYRQSLGQGLEFLIYFQGNSAPDKSGLPSDRFSAERTGGSVSTLTIQRTQQEDSAVYLCASSLGGRVGGGYTFGSGTRLTVV.

V gene TRBV19 combines with J gene TRBJ1-1, with 10 nucleotides matching TRBD1. Germline-derived CDR1 and CDR2 are LNHDA and SQIVND (reference sequence). The CDR3 loop spans 15 amino acids. V was clipped by 5 bases and J by 3 bases; unmatched bases: 6. The CDR3 nucleotides read TGTGCCAGTAGTTTCTCCGGGACAGGGGACACTGAAGCTTTCTTT. Amino acid sequence: CASSFSGTGDTEAFF.

The chain joins TRBV18 to TRBJ1-5, with 7 bases matching TRBD1. The CDR3 has 15 residues. Looked up from germline, CDR1 is KGHSH and CDR2 is LQKENI. Trimming cost V 1 base and J 7 bases; bases outside gene matches: 7. CDR3 region: CASSPQTVQGQPQHF. The CDR3 coding sequence is TGTGCCAGCTCACCACAGACGGTACAGGGGCAGCCCCAGCATTTT.

The chain combines TRBV6-6 with TRBJ1-1; D may be TRBD1 (6 bases). Germline CDR1 and CDR2: MNHNY and SVGAGI (reference sequence). CDR3 length: 15 residues. The V and J ends lost 4 bases and 6 bases respectively, with 18 bases between them. The CDR3 loop is CASSFATGYGSEAFF. Here the CDR3 DNA reads TGTGCCAGCAGTTTCGCGACAGGTTACGGTTCTGAAGCTTTCTTT.